This record covers a single TCR beta chain. Its specificity is unknown. This sample stems from a study of OX40 agonist ivuxolimab in advanced cancers. Overall study: Patients were dosed intravenously with ivuxolimab at 0.01 to 10 mg/kg every 2 weeks. Study-level points and caveats: Antigen specificity remained undetermined for the expanded peripheral T cells. At 0.1 to 3.0 mg/kg, clonal expansion of CD4+ and CD8+ blood T cells had occurred by week 6.

Assay: immunoSEQ multiplex PCR; the TCRdb copy retains only in-frame clones and omits some. There are some 96,000 clones in the sample; around 89% occur only once, and about 0.17% lies in the top ten. The sequencing used CD4+ or CD8+ T cells sorted from blood, collected in a trial of the OX40 agonist ivuxolimab. The sequence derives from an adult with an advanced solid tumor such as melanoma, head and neck, liver or kidney cancer.

CDR3 protein: CASSIDRDRYTF. CDR3 in DNA: TGCGCCAGCAGCATTGACAGGGATCGCTACACCTTC. The chain is built from TRBV5-1 and TRBJ1-2; TRBD1 agrees at 7 bases. This CDR3 is built from 12 residues. Germline trimming cut 4 bases from V and 9 bases from J; bases unmatched to any gene: 6. Germline CDR1 and CDR2: SGHRS and YFSETQ.